The following is a T cell receptor (beta chain) sequence with its context. Its antigen remains unknown. This specimen belongs to a study of chemoradiotherapy in HPV16-positive cancers. Study summary: Functional T-cell assays on two HPV16-positive patients' cells defined candidate HPV-specific clones and common TCR motifs.

Generated by immunoSEQ multiplex PCR, the TCRdb table keeps only in-frame clones and is missing some. Of approximately 10,000 clones listed, roughly 80% are singletons. Findings and caveats of the study: Only a couple of HPV16-positive patients supplied the functional HPV-specificity definition. Better recurrence-free survival went with HPV-responsive T-cell expansion in HPV16-positive patients. During treatment, candidate HPV-specific clones and E7-related motifs expanded in tumor.

This material consisted of blood, taken from a patient who underwent chemoradiotherapy. The TCR originated in a human donor with HPV-associated anogenital cancer.

The CDR3: CASSLSGFNEQFF. The CDR3 DNA reads as TGTGCCAGCAGCTTATCTGGGTTCAATGAGCAGTTCTTC. The chain joins TRBV7-2 to TRBJ2-1; D remains ambiguous. The CDR3 is made up of 13 amino acids. V was pared by 2 bases and J by 6 bases, with 8 bases between. The germline gives CDR1 SGHTA, CDR2 FQGNSA.